The 18 T cell receptor beta chains below all came from one sample that was sequenced in a study of blood T cell repertoires in COVID-19. Using immunoSEQ multiplex PCR, the repertoire was profiled, and TCRdb retains in-frame clones only, with some absent. The table lists approximately 290,000 clones, roughly 88% of them singletons. The specimen sequenced was peripheral blood. These TCRs come from a human donor with COVID-19, enrolled during active disease. The donor label of this sample is uncertain.

Only one count was recorded for this clone. This chain uses TRBV6-5 with TRBJ2-1; D ambiguous. The CDR3 is 14 amino acids. V shed 7 bases and J shed 6 bases, with 16 bases lying between them. CDR1 MNHEY and CDR2 SVGAGI come from the germline V gene. CDR3 in amino acids: CASKYPGAPNEQFF. Here the CDR3 DNA reads TGTGCCAGCAAGTACCCCGGAGCCCCCAATGAGCAGTTCTTC.

The chain recombines TRBV6-6 with TRBJ2-1; TRBD2 matches 8 bases. Germline assignment: CDR1 MNHNY and CDR2 SVGAGI (reference sequence). The CDR3 length is 16 residues. V trimming: 7 bases; J trimming: 0 bases; junction bases outside the gene matches: 8. As DNA, the CDR3 is TGTGCCAGCACCTCGGCGAGCGGGAGCTCCTACAATGAGCAGTTCTTC. Translating it yields CASTSASGSSYNEQFF.

This clone is a singleton in its sample. The V call is TRBV7-2, the J call TRBJ2-5; TRBD2 matches 11 bases. Germline CDR1 and CDR2: SGHTA and FQGNSA. The CDR3 spans 16 residues. J lost 7 bases, V lost 5 bases, and 12 bases had no gene match. CDR3 nucleotides: TGTGCCAGCAGCGACCCTGTAGCGGGAGGGCCGGGGACCCAGTACTTC. It specifies CASSDPVAGGPGTQYF.

This chain joins TRBV9 and TRBJ1-1; perhaps TRBD1 as D (5 bases). Trimming removed 4 bases from V and 4 bases from J, with 14 bases in between. This CDR3 region has 14 residues. CDR1 is SGDLS, CDR2 YYNGEE, per germline. CDR3 DNA: TGTGCCAGCAGCTTCCGCCCCGGGGGCACTGAAGCTTTCTTT. It encodes CASSFRPGGTEAFF.

The chain recombines TRBV19 with TRBJ1-5; 9 bases map to TRBD1. This CDR3 comprises 17 residues. CDR1 and CDR2 (germline): LNHDA, SQIVND (reference sequence). After removal of 7 bases from V and 0 bases from J, the junction contained 10 bases not matched to a gene. CDR3 amino acids: CASKPGQGGYSNQPQHF. The CDR3 DNA reads TGTGCCAGTAAGCCGGGACAGGGCGGCTATAGCAATCAGCCCCAGCATTTT. Supplemented by reference TRBV19 and TRBJ1-5, the full variable domain reads DGGITQSPKYLFRKEGQNVTLSCEQNLNHDAMYWYRQDPGQGLRLIYYSQIVNDFQKGDIAEGYSVSREKKESFPLTVTSAQKNPTAFYLCASKPGQGGYSNQPQHFGDGTRLSIL.

The V call is TRBV27, the J call TRBJ1-3; D may be TRBD1 (5 bases). In germline, CDR1 is MNHEY, CDR2 SMNVEV (reference sequence). CDR3 length: 14 residues. Trimming removed 6 bases at V and 4 bases at J, with 13 bases between. This chain's CDR3 is CASSLTGRGNTIYF. The CDR3 DNA reads as TGTGCCAGCAGCCTAACAGGTCGGGGAAACACCATATATTTT.

This chain links TRBV5-4 with TRBJ1-2, with a possible D match to TRBD1 (5 bases). The germline V gene encodes CDR1 SGHNT and CDR2 YYREEE (reference sequence). The CDR3 length is 15 residues. V lost 0 bases to trimming and J lost 6 bases, with 15 bases between them. The CDR3 protein is CASSLVWGVENGYTF. The CDR3 DNA follows: TGTGCCAGCAGCTTGGTATGGGGGGTCGAGAATGGCTACACCTTC.

The chain combines TRBV28 with TRBJ1-5, with D possibly matching TRBD1 (6 bases). CDR1 is MDHEN and CDR2 is SYDVKM in the germline V gene. V lost 3 bases and J lost 4, with 10 bases in between. The length of the CDR3 is 14 residues. The CDR3 sequence: CASSFAGVNQPQHF. In DNA, the CDR3 is TGTGCCAGCAGTTTTGCAGGGGTTAATCAGCCCCAGCATTTT. The full variable domain, in which reference TRBV28 and TRBJ1-5 provide the parts outside the CDR3, is DVKVTQSSRYLVKRTGEKVFLECVQDMDHENMFWYRQDPGLGLRLIYFSYDVKMKEKGDIPEGYSVSREKKERFSLILESASTNQTSMYLCASSFAGVNQPQHFGDGTRLSIL.

This chain connects TRBV30 to TRBJ1-5; no firm D call. Trimming pared 2 bases from V and 0 bases from J, leaving 11 bases between. CDR1 is GTSNPN, CDR2 SVGIG, per germline (reference sequence). The CDR3 has 15 amino acids. CDR3 region: CAWSSSHYSNQPQHF. CDR3 in DNA: TGTGCCTGGAGTTCCTCACATTATAGCAATCAGCCCCAGCATTTT.

This chain joins TRBV3-1 (or the pseudogene TRBV3-2) and TRBJ2-7; TRBD1 matches at 9 bases. This CDR3 is 15 amino acids long. V dropped 4 bases and J dropped 6; count of bases not matched to a gene: 10. The V gene's germline CDR1 is LGHDT and CDR2 YNNKEL (reference sequence). CDR3 region: CASSPAGTGSSEQYF. CDR3 sequence (DNA): TGTGCCAGCAGCCCAGCGGGGACAGGGTCGTCCGAGCAGTACTTC.

The chain employs TRBV9 and TRBJ2-7, with D maybe TRBD1 (6 bases). The CDR3 totals 14 residues. Germline V gene lookup returns CDR1 SGDLS and CDR2 YYNGEE. V lost 3 bases to trimming and J lost 2 bases, with 12 bases between them. The CDR3 loop is CASSAADSAYEQYF. For the CDR3, the DNA is TGTGCCAGCAGCGCCGCGGACAGTGCCTACGAGCAGTACTTC. Filled out from reference TRBV9 and TRBJ2-7, the complete variable domain reads DSGVTQTPKHLITATGQRVTLRCSPRSGDLSVYWYQQSLDQGLQFLIQYYNGEERAKGNILERFSAQQFPDLHSELNLSSLELGDSALYFCASSAADSAYEQYFGPGTRLTVT.

The J gene is TRBJ2-2, the V gene TRBV6-5; D remains unclear. Germline loops: CDR1 MNHEY, CDR2 SVGAGI. The CDR3 is made up of 14 amino acids. V was shortened by 7 bases and J by 4 bases, with 13 bases between the two germline ends. The CDR3: CASTPRSSTGELFF. DNA of the CDR3: TGTGCCAGCACCCCCAGGTCGAGCACCGGGGAGCTGTTTTTT.

This sequence joins TRBV6-5 and TRBJ1-1, with D possibly TRBD1 on 5 matching bases. Germline V gene lookup returns CDR1 MNHEY and CDR2 SVGAGI. The length of the CDR3 is 13 residues. V shed 4 bases and J shed 7 bases, with 13 bases lying between them. CDR3: CASSLQGGHEAFF. The CDR3 nucleotides read TGTGCCAGCAGTTTGCAGGGCGGCCATGAAGCTTTCTTT.

The chain is built from TRBV11-2 and TRBJ1-4, with D possibly TRBD1 on 5 matching bases. CDR3 length equals 14 residues. Trimming stripped 3 bases from V and 5 bases from J, with 10 bases between. Germline V CDR1 and CDR2: SGHAT, FQNNGV. CDR3 loop: CASSFGGGNEKLFF. CDR3 bases: TGTGCCAGCAGCTTCGGGGGTGGGAATGAAAAACTGTTTTTT.

The chain combines TRBV3-1 (or the pseudogene TRBV3-2) with TRBJ2-1; 12 bases match TRBD2. The J segment lost 4 bases and the V segment lost 2 bases, leaving 9 bases of the junction unmatched. The CDR3 consists of 18 residues. The germline V gene has CDR1 LGHDT and CDR2 YNNKEL (reference sequence). The chain's CDR3 is CASSQQPGGLAGYNEQFF. In DNA form, the CDR3 reads TGTGCCAGCAGCCAACAGCCAGGGGGACTAGCGGGTTACAATGAGCAGTTCTTC.

The CDR3 DNA reads TGTGCCATCAGTGATGGGTCGGTAGCGATTCGAGATGAGCAGTTCTTC. Residues: CAISDGSVAIRDEQFF. V is TRBV10-3 and J is TRBJ2-1; TRBD2 might be the D (5 bases). Looked up from germline, CDR1 is ENHRY and CDR2 is SYGVKD. V was clipped by 3 bases and J by 8 bases, with 20 bases between them. The CDR3 length is 16 residues.

This clone was detected only once. J is TRBJ2-7 and V is TRBV9; 7 nucleotides line up with TRBD2. Trimming at V came to 8 bases and at J to 2 bases, leaving 10 bases not matched to a gene. This CDR3 spans 14 amino acids. The germline V gene encodes CDR1 SGDLS and CDR2 YYNGEE. CDR3 DNA sequence: TGTGCCAGGGATCGGGAGGACCTGACCTACGAGCAGTACTTC. Protein sequence: CARDREDLTYEQYF.

J is TRBJ2-7 and V is TRBV6-2 or TRBV6-3; 15 positions agree with TRBD2. Germline-derived CDR1 and CDR2 are MNHEY and SVGEGT. Trimming cost V 6 bases and J 6 bases; bases outside gene matches: 3. The CDR3 spans 14 residues. This chain's CDR3 is CASSEGLAGGEQYF. CDR3 nucleotide sequence: TGTGCCAGCAGCGAGGGACTAGCGGGAGGCGAGCAGTACTTC.